These 13 T cell receptor beta chains were sequenced from one sample in a study of blood T cell repertoires in COVID-19. This table comes from immunoSEQ multiplex PCR, and its TCRdb copy is limited to in-frame clones, with some not included. The data contain roughly 140,000 clones, roughly 80% of them seen just once; the ten biggest clones take up 2.5% to 3%. Sequenced material: peripheral blood. The receptors shown here come from a woman aged 40-49 years with active or convalescent COVID-19.

V gene TRBV3-1 (or the pseudogene TRBV3-2) combines with J gene TRBJ2-2, with D hard to call. The CDR3 contains 14 residues. V lost 3 bases and J lost 9, with 14 bases in between. CDR1 and CDR2 from the germline V gene are LGHDT and YNNKEL (reference sequence). As DNA, the CDR3 is TGTGCCAGCAGCCAGTCTGCAGGCTCCAGGGAGCTGTTTTTT. This gives the protein CASSQSAGSRELFF.

The V gene is TRBV29-1, the J gene TRBJ1-1; D may be TRBD1 (5 bases). Germline V CDR1 and CDR2: SQVTM, ANQGSEA. This CDR3 contains 14 residues. V was cut by 5 bases and J by 1 base, with 14 bases left in between. DNA of the CDR3: TGCAGCGTTCGCGGTAGACAGACGAACACTGAAGCTTTCTTT. The encoded protein is CSVRGRQTNTEAFF.

V and J are TRBV7-2 and TRBJ1-1; D possibly corresponds to TRBD1 (6 bases). V was clipped by 5 bases and J by 6 bases, with 25 bases between them. Germline CDR1 and CDR2: SGHTA and FQGNSA. The CDR3 extends over 17 amino acids. CDR3 sequence: CASSRRQVATDGAEAFF. The CDR3 coding sequence is TGTGCCAGCAGCCGGAGACAGGTGGCCACCGATGGGGCTGAAGCTTTCTTT.

The rearrangement uses TRBV25-1 and TRBJ2-1; TRBD2 might be the D (5 bases). CDR3 length equals 15 residues. Germline values: CDR1 MGHDK, CDR2 SYGVNS. V was cut by 4 bases and J by 6 bases, with 16 bases left in between. The CDR3 region has the DNA TGTGCCAGCAGTGCTCGGACTTATAACCTCAATGAGCAGTTCTTC. As protein: CASSARTYNLNEQFF.

V and J are TRBV2 and TRBJ1-4; D unclear. With 3 bases removed from V and 8 bases from J, the gap between germline ends came to 19 bases. The CDR3 extends over 16 amino acids. CDR1 and CDR2 from the germline V gene are SNHLY and FYNNEI. The CDR3 DNA is TGTGCCAGCAGTGATGAACGGCCGGGAATGGGCGAAAAACTGTTTTTT. This translates into CASSDERPGMGEKLFF.

The table lists this clone with a few counts. The V gene is TRBV29-1, the J gene TRBJ1-1, with D possibly TRBD1 on 5 matching bases. Germline V lookup: CDR1 SQVTM, CDR2 ANQGSEA. Trimming cost V 6 bases and J 0 bases, with 14 bases left between them. The CDR3 loop spans 14 amino acids. CDR3: CSVTWAGMNTEAFF. CDR3 nucleotide sequence: TGCAGCGTGACCTGGGCAGGGATGAACACTGAAGCTTTCTTT.

J is TRBJ1-2 and V is TRBV19, with D unclear. Per germline, CDR1 LNHDA and CDR2 SQIVND (reference sequence). This CDR3 is built from 11 residues. V dropped 8 bases and J dropped 5 bases, with 9 bases sitting between them. In DNA form, the CDR3 reads TGTGCCAGTGGCCCCTTTTATGGCTACACCTTC. Residues: CASGPFYGYTF.

The rearrangement links TRBV6-1 to TRBJ2-2, with a possible D match to TRBD2 (6 bases). The CDR3 extends over 15 amino acids. Germline CDR1 and CDR2: MNHNS and SASEGT. V dropped 2 bases and J dropped 2 bases, with 9 bases sitting between them. CDR3 residues: CASSERGLNTGELFF. The CDR3 DNA reads TGTGCCAGCAGTGAACGGGGACTTAACACCGGGGAGCTGTTTTTT.

The rearrangement links TRBV30 to TRBJ1-6; unclear D gene. V was pared by 1 base and J by 6 bases, with 10 bases between. In germline, CDR1 is GTSNPN, CDR2 SVGIG (reference sequence). This CDR3 is 14 amino acids long. CDR3 amino acids: CAWSAGRSNSPLHF. The CDR3 DNA follows: TGTGCCTGGAGTGCTGGAAGGAGTAATTCACCCCTCCACTTT.

This clone turned up a few times. This chain uses TRBV18 with TRBJ1-1, with 8 positions matching TRBD1. V lost 2 bases to trimming and J lost 11 bases; unmatched junction nucleotides: 7. The germline gives CDR1 KGHSH, CDR2 LQKENI. This CDR3 region has 13 residues. CDR3: CASSPGQGAPAFF. The CDR3 DNA reads TGTGCCAGCTCACCAGGGCAGGGGGCTCCCGCTTTCTTT.

The rearrangement links TRBV27 to TRBJ2-3; 7 nucleotides agree with TRBD1. V was clipped by 5 bases and J by 6 bases; unmatched bases: 14. Germline loops: CDR1 MNHEY, CDR2 SMNVEV (reference sequence). The CDR3 is made up of 16 amino acids. Here the CDR3 DNA reads TGTGCCAGCAGTCCAGCATACGGGACAGACTGGGATACGCAGTATTTT. This encodes CASSPAYGTDWDTQYF.

The V gene is TRBV7-2, the J gene TRBJ2-1; possible D gene TRBD2, 5 bases. The germline V gene has CDR1 SGHTA and CDR2 FQGNSA. V was cut by 1 base and J by 5 bases, with 12 bases left in between. This CDR3 contains 15 residues. CDR3 region: CASSLDRGSNNEQFF. The CDR3 coding sequence is TGTGCCAGCAGCTTAGACCGGGGTAGCAACAATGAGCAGTTCTTC.

The CDR3 bases are TGCGCCAGCAGCCAACTTCGGACAGGAGATCAGCCCCAGCATTTT. Protein: CASSQLRTGDQPQHF. The chain uses TRBV4-1 and TRBJ1-5, with TRBD1 identical over 7 bases. Germline lookup yields CDR1 MGHRA and CDR2 YSYEKL. CDR3 length: 15 amino acids. V gave up 2 bases and J gave up 5 bases; unmatched junction bases: 6.